This TCR beta chain was obtained from a study of OX40 agonist ivuxolimab in advanced cancers. Study-wide background: Mean age around 60 years, range 23 to 79; 82.7% male. Partial responses occurred in Three dose-escalation patients, one with hepatocellular carcinoma and two with cutaneous melanoma. Study-level points and caveats: Average numbers of expanded clones were greater in CD8+ T cells than in CD4+.

Generated by immunoSEQ multiplex PCR, the TCRdb table keeps only in-frame clones and is missing some. Among tens of thousands of clones listed, about 86% were seen once. About this clone: Its antigen is unidentified.

The CDR3 is 15 amino acids. The germline gives CDR1 SGHNT, CDR2 YENEEA. Trimming removed 0 bases at V and 0 bases at J, with 5 bases between. The receptor's source is an adult with an advanced solid tumor such as melanoma, head and neck, liver or kidney cancer. The source was CD4+ or CD8+ T cells sorted from blood, collected in a trial of the OX40 agonist ivuxolimab. V gene TRBV11-3 combines with J gene TRBJ2-2; D possibly corresponds to TRBD1 (5 bases). The CDR3 region has the DNA TGTGCCAGCAGCTTAGAAGGGGCGAACACCGGGGAGCTGTTTTTT. Translating it yields CASSLEGANTGELFF.